This entry lists 22 T cell receptor beta chains sequenced from one sample in a study of T cells in Graves' hyperthyroidism and ophthalmopathy. There were TCR beta CDR3 regions amplified from RNA transcripts. Using the HTBI primer set, a first-round RT-PCR was run on the TCR CDR3. TCRdb reanalysed the multiplex PCR reads using MiXCR and keeps one entry per CDR3 protein. The sample lists about 560,000 distinct CDR3 sequences; approximately 15% were seen once. The sample comprised blood. These receptors were collected from a woman aged 18-29 years with Graves' hyperthyroidism.

The gene calls are TRBV5-1 and TRBJ2-2; 8 nucleotides agree with TRBD1. The germline V gene has CDR1 SGHRS and CDR2 YFSETQ. The CDR3 length is 16 residues. V shed 1 base, J shed 4 bases, and the junction held 6 bases outside the gene matches. In DNA, the CDR3 is TGCGCCAGCAGCTTGACCCCGGACAGGGTCACCGGGGAGCTGTTTTTT. Translating it yields CASSLTPDRVTGELFF.

This clonotype has just a few counts. The chain joins TRBV19 to TRBJ2-1; 14 bases match TRBD2. Per the germline V gene, CDR1 is LNHDA and CDR2 is SQIVND (reference sequence). There are 16 residues in the CDR3. Losses at the gene ends were 3 bases for V and 6 bases for J; bases not matched to a gene: 4. In nucleotides, the CDR3 is TGTGCCAGTAGTATTCACGGGACTAGCGGGAGCAATGAGCAGTTCTTC. It is translated as CASSIHGTSGSNEQFF.

This clonotype was observed a few times. The chain couples TRBV20-1 to TRBJ2-3; 10 nucleotides line up with TRBD2. The CDR3 sequence is 15 residues long. The junction had 5 bases not matched to a gene; V was cut back by 4 bases and J by 1 base. Germline loops: CDR1 DFQATT, CDR2 SNEGSKA (reference sequence). In DNA, the CDR3 is TGCAGTGCTAACTCCGGGACTAGCGGCACAGATACGCAGTATTTT. This sequence encodes CSANSGTSGTDTQYF.

The chain has TRBV4-3 and TRBJ1-5; D gene unclear. The ends were cut back, 1 base at V and 7 bases at J, with 8 bases in the middle. The CDR3 spans 13 residues. Germline CDR1 and CDR2: LGHNA and YSLEER. The CDR3 DNA is TGCGCCAGCAGCCAAGCGAGGGCCCAGCCCCAGCATTTT. Encoded protein: CASSQARAQPQHF.

This clonotype was counted many times. The chain is built from TRBV3-1 and TRBJ2-7; 8 bases align to TRBD2. The V segment lost 3 bases and the J segment 5 bases; nucleotides outside the gene matches: 12. CDR1 LGHDT and CDR2 YNNKEL come from the germline V gene (reference sequence). The CDR3 has 16 amino acids. CDR3 amino acids: CASSHLPAGVAHEQYF. The DNA for the CDR3 is TGTGCCAGCAGCCATCTCCCAGCGGGAGTGGCCCACGAGCAGTACTTC.

Only a few counts were recorded for this clonotype. CDR3 bases: TGTGCCAGCAGTTCCGACATCGGGTGGACTGAAGCTTTCTTT. Protein product: CASSSDIGWTEAFF. V usage is TRBV6-5 and J usage is TRBJ1-1; D not resolved. Germline lookup yields CDR1 MNHEY and CDR2 SVGAGI. The CDR3 covers 14 residues. V dropped 4 bases and J dropped 5 bases, with 14 bases sitting between them.

This clonotype was counted a few times. The V gene is TRBV5-5, the J gene TRBJ2-1; D unresolved. The CDR3 length is 12 residues. V was cut by 4 bases and J by 9 bases, with 11 bases left in between. Germline V gene sequence: CDR1 SGHKS, CDR2 YYEKEE (reference sequence). Written as DNA, the CDR3 is TGTGCCAGCAGCCGTCCAACAACTGAGCAGTTCTTC. Protein sequence: CASSRPTTEQFF.

Ten or more counts support this clonotype. The chain couples TRBV20-1 to TRBJ1-2; D may be TRBD1 (5 bases). CDR3 length: 15 residues. Germline CDR1 is DFQATT and CDR2 is SNEGSKA (reference sequence). The V gene lost 0 bases and the J gene lost 4 bases, with 15 bases spanning the gap. Here the CDR3 DNA reads TGCAGTGCTAGAGATCACTTGGGACGGATCTATGGCTACACCTTC. Protein sequence: CSARDHLGRIYGYTF.

The gene calls are TRBV24-1 and TRBJ2-2; 9 bases are a match to TRBD1. V dropped 7 bases and J dropped 3; count of bases not matched to a gene: 5. This CDR3 has 15 residues. The V gene's germline CDR1 is KGHDR and CDR2 SFDVKD. The CDR3 region is CATRGQGDYTGELFF. CDR3 coding DNA: TGTGCCACCAGGGGACAGGGCGATTACACCGGGGAGCTGTTTTTT.

This clonotype was seen many times. V is TRBV2 and J is TRBJ2-3; D possibly corresponds to TRBD1 (6 bases). The CDR3 runs 13 residues. Germline CDR1 reads SNHLY; CDR2 reads FYNNEI. Trimming took 4 bases from V and 11 from J, leaving 16 bases between them. The CDR3 region has the DNA TGTGCCAGCAGTGGGGACAACCAAGCGGAGCAGTATTTT. It codes for CASSGDNQAEQYF.

As concerns this clonotype: A much larger clone is a single base away; this may be a read error. The J gene is TRBJ2-7, the V gene TRBV20-1; 13 bases line up with TRBD2. CDR1 is DFQATT, CDR2 SNEGSKA, per germline (reference sequence). CDR3 length: 16 amino acids. The J segment lost 2 bases and the V segment lost 4 bases, leaving 8 bases of the junction unmatched. The CDR3 sequence is CSANYQGLAGTYEQYF. DNA for the CDR3: TGCAGTGCTAACTACCAGGGACTAGCGGGAACCTACGAGCAGTACTTC.

This sequence joins TRBV20-1 and TRBJ2-2; 8 nucleotides align to TRBD2. From germline, CDR1 is DFQATT and CDR2 SNEGSKA (reference sequence). The CDR3 loop spans 15 amino acids. V trimming: 6 bases; J trimming: 0 bases; junction bases outside the gene matches: 6. The CDR3 sequence: CSAPSGGANTGELFF. The CDR3 DNA reads as TGCAGTGCCCCATCGGGGGGGGCGAACACCGGGGAGCTGTTTTTT.

The chain links TRBV20-1 to TRBJ2-1; D is unclear. With 3 bases removed from V and 8 bases from J, the gap between germline ends came to 8 bases. CDR1 is DFQATT, CDR2 SNEGSKA, per germline (reference sequence). The CDR3 length is 11 residues. The CDR3 loop reads CSARLRYEQFF. Written as DNA, the CDR3 is TGCAGTGCTAGGTTACGGTATGAGCAGTTCTTC.

This clonotype was detected only once. This chain uses TRBV19 with TRBJ2-1; D remains ambiguous. The CDR3 is 11 residues long. Germline CDR1 is LNHDA and CDR2 is SQIVND (reference sequence). Trimming left V 3 bases short and J 7 bases short, with 4 bases between. The CDR3 is CASSIWNEQFF. As DNA, the CDR3 is TGTGCCAGTAGTATTTGGAATGAGCAGTTCTTC.

Here the CDR3 reads CSASLGTGAYEQYF. The DNA of the CDR3 is TGCAGTGCTTCCCTAGGGACAGGGGCCTACGAGCAGTACTTC. The chain carries TRBV20-1 and TRBJ2-7, with 10 bases fitting TRBD1. Germline CDR1 is DFQATT and CDR2 is SNEGSKA (reference sequence). The CDR3 has 14 residues. The J segment lost 2 bases and the V segment lost 5 bases, leaving 6 bases of the junction unmatched.

This rearrangement joins TRBV20-1 to TRBJ1-1; 10 bases are shared with TRBD1. V lost 6 bases, J lost 3 bases, and 7 bases stayed unmatched. CDR3 size: 14 residues. CDR1 DFQATT and CDR2 SNEGSKA come from the germline V gene (reference sequence). The CDR3 loop is CSARIDRGHTEAFF. The CDR3 coding sequence is TGCAGTGCGAGAATCGACAGGGGGCACACTGAAGCTTTCTTT.

The CDR3 loop reads CATLRGSREEPTLYYGYTF. In nucleotides, the CDR3 is TGTGCCACCCTCCGAGGCAGTAGAGAAGAGCCGACCCTGTACTATGGCTACACCTTC. The chain uses TRBV19 and TRBJ1-2; D not certain. V gave up 10 bases and J gave up 3 bases, with 33 bases separating them. Germline V lookup: CDR1 LNHDA, CDR2 SQIVND (reference sequence). The CDR3 sequence is 19 residues long. Combining the CDR3 with reference TRBV19 and TRBJ1-2 gives the whole variable domain DGGITQSPKYLFRKEGQNVTLSCEQNLNHDAMYWYRQDPGQGLRLIYYSQIVNDFQKGDIAEGYSVSREKKESFPLTVTSAQKNPTAFYLCATLRGSREEPTLYYGYTFGSGTRLTVV.

This clonotype was seen repeatedly, ten times or more. V is TRBV27 and J is TRBJ2-7; D may be TRBD1 (5 bases). Deletions cut 6 bases from V and 6 bases from J, with 15 bases between. Germline V gives CDR1 MNHEY, CDR2 SMNVEV (reference sequence). CDR3 length equals 13 residues. The CDR3 sequence: CASRIGAEAEQYF. CDR3 DNA sequence: TGTGCCAGCAGGATTGGGGCCGAGGCCGAGCAGTACTTC.

J is TRBJ2-7 and V is TRBV7-9; D is possibly TRBD1 (5 bases). This CDR3 is 14 amino acids long. With 4 bases removed from V and 2 bases from J, the gap between germline ends came to 12 bases. Germline V gene data show CDR1 as SEHNR and CDR2 as FQNEAQ (reference sequence). The CDR3 coding sequence is TGTGCCAGCAGCTCTAAGACAGTGACCTACGAGCAGTACTTC. Protein product: CASSSKTVTYEQYF. The full variable domain, rest sourced from reference TRBV7-9 and TRBJ2-7, is DTGVSQNPRHKITKRGQNVTFRCDPISEHNRLYWYRQTLGQGPEFLTYFQNEAQLEKSRLLSDRFSAERPKGSFSTLEIQRTEQGDSAMYLCASSSKTVTYEQYFGPGTRLTVT.

This clonotype was detected once. Possible read error: a much larger clone is one base away. CDR3 loop: CNANNENEQFF. CDR3 nucleotides: TGCAATGCAAACAACGAGAATGAGCAGTTCTTC. This chain uses TRBV20-1 with TRBJ2-1, with no clear D. This CDR3 contains 11 residues. Germline lookup yields CDR1 DFQATT and CDR2 SNEGSKA (reference sequence).

This chain joins TRBV11-2 and TRBJ2-7; D unresolved. CDR1 and CDR2 from the germline V gene are SGHAT and FQNNGV. V was pared by 5 bases and J by 3 bases, with 11 bases between. This CDR3 is built from 13 residues. This CDR3 is CASSQTPDYEQYF. In nucleotides, the CDR3 is TGTGCCAGCAGCCAGACTCCTGACTACGAGCAGTACTTC.

This clonotype was picked up many times. The chain couples TRBV12-3 or TRBV12-4 to TRBJ2-3, with D perhaps TRBD1 (5 bases). The CDR3 totals 15 residues. The V end lost 5 bases, the J end lost 4 bases, and 16 bases lay between the germline ends. CDR3 loop: CASSPWAGPADTQYF. CDR3 nucleotide sequence: TGTGCCAGCAGTCCGTGGGCAGGGCCGGCAGATACGCAGTATTTT.